This TCR beta chain stems from a study of blood T cell repertoires in COVID-19. The overall study: The cDNA or gDNA used as material had been derived from T cells, B-cell-depleted T cells, or PBMCs.

This CDR3 region has 15 residues. In germline, CDR1 is LNHDA, CDR2 SQIVND (reference sequence). V lost 7 bases and J lost 4; bases outside the gene matches: 9. Method: immunoSEQ multiplex PCR; TCRdb's copy keeps in-frame clones and lacks some. The sample carries 290,000 or so clones, about 82% recorded once. The sequence came from a man in his fifties or sixties with active or convalescent COVID-19. The gene calls are TRBV19 and TRBJ2-2; 7 bases are a match to TRBD2. The sequencing sample was made of peripheral blood. Here the CDR3 DNA reads TGTGCCAGTACGCTGGGGGAGGGGATCACCGGGGAGCTGTTTTTT. Encoded protein: CASTLGEGITGELFF.